The 27 T cell receptor beta chains given below trace back to one sample, sequenced in a study of T cell responses to AZD1222 COVID-19 vaccine. Clones were sequenced by immunoSEQ multiplex PCR, and TCRdb holds only the in-frame ones, with some missing. This sample has roughly 100,000 clones; roughly 93% occur once, and the top ten carry approximately 5%. This material consisted of peripheral blood, taken on day 0 of AZD1222 vaccination. These receptors all stem from an adult in good health.

This chain connects TRBV2 to TRBJ2-2; D may be TRBD1 or TRBD2 (5 bases each). The CDR3 is 13 amino acids. The germline CDR1 and CDR2 sequences are SNHLY and FYNNEI. The V gene lost 6 bases and the J gene lost 9 bases, with 14 bases spanning the gap. The CDR3 DNA sequence: TGTGCCAGCAGCAACGGTTTGGGACGGGAGCTGTTTTTT. Protein product: CASSNGLGRELFF.

This chain joins TRBV2 and TRBJ1-5; TRBD1 might be the D (5 bases). V lost 2 bases and J 9 bases, leaving 11 bases between the germline ends. The CDR3 has 13 residues. Germline-derived CDR1 and CDR2 are SNHLY and FYNNEI. The CDR3 protein is CASSERGYGPQHF. As DNA, the CDR3 is TGTGCCAGCAGTGAAAGGGGATATGGGCCCCAGCATTTT.

V and J are TRBV7-2 and TRBJ2-7; 10 nucleotides align to TRBD1. This CDR3 comprises 16 residues. CDR1 and CDR2 from the germline V gene are SGHTA and FQGNSA. The V gene end was trimmed by 2 bases and the J gene end by 1 base; junction bases not matched to a gene: 5. The CDR3 is CASSLLGTGASYEQYF. The CDR3 DNA reads TGTGCCAGCAGCTTACTTGGGACAGGGGCTTCCTACGAGCAGTACTTC.

The J gene is TRBJ2-3, the V gene TRBV19; D gene ambiguous. Per germline, CDR1 LNHDA and CDR2 SQIVND (reference sequence). V lost 7 bases to trimming and J lost 0 bases, with 8 bases between them. This CDR3 contains 13 residues. CDR3 DNA: TGTGCCAGTACCCCTGACAGCACAGATACGCAGTATTTT. It yields the protein CASTPDSTDTQYF. Based on the CDR3 plus reference TRBV19 and TRBJ2-3, the full variable domain is DGGITQSPKYLFRKEGQNVTLSCEQNLNHDAMYWYRQDPGQGLRLIYYSQIVNDFQKGDIAEGYSVSREKKESFPLTVTSAQKNPTAFYLCASTPDSTDTQYFGPGTRLTVL.

The V and J genes are TRBV30 and TRBJ2-2; D may match TRBD1 or TRBD2 (6 bases each). CDR1 is GTSNPN and CDR2 is SVGIG in the germline V gene (reference sequence). The CDR3 has 15 residues. V was shortened by 4 bases and J by 2 bases, with 14 bases between the two germline ends. The CDR3 region is CAWNLGGGNTGELFF. The CDR3 DNA reads TGTGCCTGGAATCTGGGGGGCGGAAACACCGGGGAGCTGTTTTTT.

The chain recombines TRBV6-5 with TRBJ2-7; TRBD1 agrees at 8 bases. The V gene end was trimmed by 6 bases and the J gene end by 3 bases; junction bases not matched to a gene: 7. CDR3 size: 14 residues. Germline V gene data show CDR1 as MNHEY and CDR2 as SVGAGI. The CDR3 reads CASRVVQGVYEQYF. For the CDR3, the DNA is TGTGCCAGCAGGGTAGTACAGGGGGTCTACGAGCAGTACTTC.

This clone appeared a single time. The J gene is TRBJ2-1, the V gene TRBV2; 8 bases agree with TRBD2. The germline gives CDR1 SNHLY, CDR2 FYNNEI. V shed 6 bases and J 5 bases; nucleotides not matched to a gene: 3. The CDR3 has 13 residues. The CDR3 here is CASRISGNNEQFF. The CDR3 bases are TGTGCCAGCAGGATTAGCGGGAACAATGAGCAGTTCTTC.

This chain connects TRBV11-2 to TRBJ2-3; TRBD1 might be the D (6 bases). Between the trimmed V and J ends, which lost 4 bases and 3 bases, there was a span of 8 bases. The CDR3 totals 13 residues. The germline V gene encodes CDR1 SGHAT and CDR2 FQNNGV. Written as DNA, the CDR3 is TGTGCCAGCAGCTGGGACATGACAGATACGCAGTATTTT. Translation: CASSWDMTDTQYF.

The V and J genes are TRBV6-2 or TRBV6-3 and TRBJ1-5, with TRBD1 matching 8 bases. V shed 0 bases and J 7 bases; nucleotides not matched to a gene: 17. This CDR3 has 19 residues. The germline CDR1 and CDR2 sequences are MNHEY and SVGEGT. CDR3 in DNA: TGTGCCAGCAGTTACTCTTTTACACCTGACAGGGGCCTGGGACAGCCCCAGCATTTT. It yields the protein CASSYSFTPDRGLGQPQHF.

The gene calls are TRBV3-1 (or the pseudogene TRBV3-2) and TRBJ1-2, with no clear D. The CDR3 has 15 residues. The V end was cut by 3 bases, the J end by 4 bases, with 15 bases between. Germline CDR1 and CDR2: LGHDT and YNNKEL (reference sequence). The CDR3 DNA is TGTGCCAGCAGCCACTTTGGCTCGGGTTTCTATGGCTACACCTTC. Amino acid sequence: CASSHFGSGFYGYTF.

This clone was recorded once. The chain combines TRBV11-1 with TRBJ1-1; no firm D call. V was trimmed by 4 bases and J by 8 bases, leaving 14 bases between them. Germline V gene data show CDR1 as SGHAT and CDR2 as FQDESV (reference sequence). This CDR3 region has 13 residues. As DNA, the CDR3 is TGTGCCAGCAGCTACGGCGCTTACCTGGAAGCTTTCTTT. Residues: CASSYGAYLEAFF.

In its sample, this clone was seen a few times. This rearrangement joins TRBV5-4 to TRBJ1-5, with a tentative D call TRBD1 (6 bases). The V end was cut by 4 bases, the J end by 2 bases, with 16 bases between. The CDR3 has 16 residues. CDR1 is SGHNT, CDR2 YYREEE, per germline (reference sequence). In DNA form, the CDR3 reads TGTGCCAGCAGCCGGTACGGGGCAGGGGGCAATCAGCCCCAGCATTTT. Translating gives CASSRYGAGGNQPQHF.

Only a few counts were recorded for this clone. The V and J genes are TRBV5-6 and TRBJ1-1; D is possibly TRBD1 (6 bases). Trimming took 4 bases from V and 0 from J, leaving 13 bases between them. CDR1 and CDR2 (germline): SGHDT, YYEEEE. The CDR3 is 15 amino acids. DNA for the CDR3: TGTGCCAGCAGCCGAGGGGGGAGGATGAACACTGAAGCTTTCTTT. The encoded protein is CASSRGGRMNTEAFF.

This chain uses TRBV2 with TRBJ2-4, with 8 nucleotides matching TRBD2. V shed 11 bases and J 8 bases; nucleotides not matched to a gene: 8. Germline V lookup: CDR1 SNHLY, CDR2 FYNNEI. The CDR3 totals 12 residues. This CDR3 reads CAGSYGGDIQYF. CDR3 nucleotides: TGTGCCGGATCCTACGGGGGGGACATTCAGTACTTC.

This rearrangement joins TRBV19 to TRBJ1-1; no reliable D call. The CDR3 is made up of 14 amino acids. Trimming took 9 bases from V and 1 from J, leaving 15 bases between them. Germline-derived CDR1 and CDR2 are LNHDA and SQIVND (reference sequence). The CDR3 loop reads CASRAASWNTEAFF. The DNA for the CDR3 is TGTGCCAGCCGAGCAGCATCTTGGAACACTGAAGCTTTCTTT.

This rearrangement joins TRBV18 to TRBJ2-7, with 9 bases identical to TRBD2. This CDR3 region has 14 residues. J gave up 3 bases and V 6 bases, and 6 bases lay outside the gene matches. Germline-derived CDR1 and CDR2 are KGHSH and LQKENI. This CDR3 reads CASSRASGIYEQYF. CDR3 bases: TGTGCCAGCTCCCGGGCTAGCGGGATCTACGAGCAGTACTTC.

This chain joins TRBV19 and TRBJ2-2; D is unresolved. Per the germline V gene, CDR1 is LNHDA and CDR2 is SQIVND (reference sequence). This CDR3 has 15 amino acids. Trimming took 6 bases from V and 3 from J, leaving 14 bases between them. The CDR3 coding sequence is TGTGCCAGTAGCATTTCAGTCCGGGACACCGGGGAGCTGTTTTTT. Residues: CASSISVRDTGELFF.

The sample holds one count of this clone. The genes are TRBV3-1 (or the pseudogene TRBV3-2) and TRBJ1-2; D call uncertain. With 0 bases removed from V and 8 bases from J, the gap between germline ends came to 10 bases. This CDR3 is built from 13 residues. CDR1 LGHDT and CDR2 YNNKEL come from the germline V gene (reference sequence). The chain's CDR3 is CASSQDRTLGYTF. DNA for the CDR3: TGTGCCAGCAGCCAAGATCGAACTCTGGGCTACACCTTC.

The V and J genes are TRBV15 and TRBJ2-5, with 10 bases aligning to TRBD2. The length of the CDR3 is 15 residues. V lost 6 bases and J lost 5; bases outside the gene matches: 9. In germline, CDR1 is LNHNV, CDR2 YYDKDF (reference sequence). The CDR3 DNA is TGTGCCACCAGGAGTCTCCTAGCGGGAGCGGAGACCCAGTACTTC. It is translated as CATRSLLAGAETQYF.

V is TRBV9 and J is TRBJ1-3, with D maybe TRBD1 (5 bases). CDR3 length equals 15 residues. Trimming removed 3 bases at V and 2 bases at J, with 12 bases between. Germline CDR1 reads SGDLS; CDR2 reads YYNGEE. The CDR3 reads CASSAQENTGNTIYF. Here the CDR3 DNA reads TGTGCCAGCAGCGCACAGGAGAACACTGGAAACACCATATATTTT.

The V and J genes are TRBV27 and TRBJ2-1; D might be TRBD2 (5 bases). The V gene lost 2 bases and the J gene lost 10 bases, with 9 bases spanning the gap. This CDR3 has 12 amino acids. Germline V CDR1 and CDR2: MNHEY, SMNVEV (reference sequence). Here the CDR3 DNA reads TGTGCCAGCAGTTTAAGTGGGGAGGAGCAGTTCTTC. It encodes CASSLSGEEQFF.

This clone was seen only once. This rearrangement joins TRBV2 to TRBJ2-1, with no clear D. The CDR3 sequence is 14 residues long. Germline V gives CDR1 SNHLY, CDR2 FYNNEI. Trimming removed 2 bases from V and 3 bases from J, with 8 bases in between. The CDR3 loop is CASSEFLGYNEQFF. Here the CDR3 DNA reads TGTGCCAGCAGTGAATTTCTGGGCTACAATGAGCAGTTCTTC.

This clone appeared a single time. The rearrangement links TRBV28 to TRBJ1-5; the match to TRBD1 covers 8 bases. Germline V gene lookup returns CDR1 MDHEN and CDR2 SYDVKM. The ends lost 3 bases at V and 6 bases at J; junction bases unmatched: 7. The CDR3 consists of 15 residues. CDR3 sequence: CASSFPGGAGQPQHF. For the CDR3, the DNA is TGTGCCAGCAGTTTCCCAGGGGGCGCGGGTCAGCCCCAGCATTTT.

V gene TRBV5-6 combines with J gene TRBJ1-4, with D possibly being TRBD1 (6 bases). Germline loops: CDR1 SGHDT, CDR2 YYEEEE. This CDR3 contains 14 residues. Trimming took off 3 bases at V and 6 bases at J, with 12 bases between the two ends. Written as DNA, the CDR3 is TGTGCCAGCAGCTATGGACAGCCCGATGAAAAACTGTTTTTT. This translates into CASSYGQPDEKLFF.

V usage is TRBV7-2 and J usage is TRBJ2-7; possible D gene TRBD2, 6 bases. CDR3 length: 15 amino acids. The germline gives CDR1 SGHTA, CDR2 FQGNSA. V shed 0 bases and J shed 3 bases, with 12 bases lying between them. This CDR3 reads CASSLALGGSYEQYF. The CDR3 DNA reads as TGTGCCAGCAGCTTAGCGCTTGGGGGGAGCTACGAGCAGTACTTC.

The chain couples TRBV18 to TRBJ2-3, with TRBD1 matching 7 bases. The CDR3 length is 15 residues. From germline, CDR1 is KGHSH and CDR2 LQKENI. V lost 3 bases and J lost 5; bases outside the gene matches: 8. CDR3 sequence reads: CASSPDRAPLDTQYF. CDR3 in DNA: TGTGCCAGCTCACCCGACAGGGCGCCCTTAGATACGCAGTATTTT.

The rearrangement uses TRBV6-5 and TRBJ2-1; D is possibly TRBD2 (6 bases). The V and J ends lost 5 bases and 12 bases respectively, with 17 bases between them. CDR1 is MNHEY and CDR2 is SVGAGI in the germline V gene. The CDR3 has 13 amino acids. The CDR3 sequence: CASSPTSHLPQFF. CDR3 sequence (DNA): TGTGCCAGCAGTCCTACTAGCCATTTGCCGCAGTTCTTC.